The rows below give T cell receptor beta chains drawn from one sample of a study of cytomegalovirus exposure and HLA in healthy donors. The table came from immunoSEQ multiplex PCR; TCRdb's copy has only in-frame clones and leaves some out. The sample has almost 95,000 clones, around 69% seen once; the top ten hold 3.9%. Sequences were obtained from PBMCs. These receptors were obtained from a man under 40 in good health and CMV-seronegative. The CDR3 runs from the conserved cysteine through the conserved F or W. The order of the fields is CDR3 DNA, CDR3 protein, J gene, clone size, V gene, CDR3 length, D gene. D genes are given only for firm matches. Clone sizes are given selectively: once, few, many, or a class where the clone is expanded.

CDR3 DNA: TGCGCCAGCAGCCTGACAGGGGGCTCTCTCTACGAGCAGTACTTC
CDR3 protein: CASSLTGGSLYEQYF
J gene: TRBJ2-7
clone size: NA
V gene: TRBV5-1
CDR3 length: 15
D gene: TRBD1

CDR3 DNA: TGTGCCAGCAGTTACATCAGGGGATTCGGCAATGAGCAGTTCTTC
CDR3 protein: CASSYIRGFGNEQFF
J gene: TRBJ2-1
clone size: NA
V gene: TRBV6-5
CDR3 length: 15
D gene: NA

CDR3 DNA: TGTGCCAGCAGTGGGGTACAGATCCAAGAGACCCAGTACTTC
CDR3 protein: CASSGVQIQETQYF
J gene: TRBJ2-5
clone size: NA
V gene: TRBV2
CDR3 length: 14
D gene: NA

CDR3 DNA: TGTGCCAGCAACCAAGGGGGCATTAACACTGAAGCTTTCTTT
CDR3 protein: CASNQGGINTEAFF
J gene: TRBJ1-1
clone size: few
V gene: TRBV6-6
CDR3 length: 14
D gene: TRBD1

CDR3 DNA: TGTGCCAGTAGCCACCTGACAGGGATGGGCGAGCAGTACTTC
CDR3 protein: CASSHLTGMGEQYF
J gene: TRBJ2-7
clone size: NA
V gene: TRBV19
CDR3 length: 14
D gene: TRBD1

CDR3 DNA: TGCGCCAGCAGTACAGGGGTCGAGGAGACCCAGTACTTC
CDR3 protein: CASSTGVEETQYF
J gene: TRBJ2-5
clone size: NA
V gene: TRBV10-2
CDR3 length: 13
D gene: TRBD1

CDR3 DNA: TGTGCCTGGAGTGTAGCCCTTTACAATGAGCAGTTCTTC
CDR3 protein: CAWSVALYNEQFF
J gene: TRBJ2-1
clone size: few
V gene: TRBV30
CDR3 length: 13
D gene: NA

CDR3 DNA: TGTGCCAGCAGCTTGGTAGGGGACGAGCAGTACTTC
CDR3 protein: CASSLVGDEQYF
J gene: TRBJ2-7
clone size: NA
V gene: TRBV5-4
CDR3 length: 12
D gene: NA

CDR3 DNA: TGTGCCACCAGTGGGACAGACAATCAGCCCCAGCATTTT
CDR3 protein: CATSGTDNQPQHF
J gene: TRBJ1-5
clone size: NA
V gene: TRBV10-3
CDR3 length: 13
D gene: TRBD1

CDR3 DNA: TGCGCCAGCAGCTTATGGCAGGGGTGGCTAAATGAGCAGTTCTTC
CDR3 protein: CASSLWQGWLNEQFF
J gene: TRBJ2-1
clone size: NA
V gene: TRBV5-1
CDR3 length: 15
D gene: NA

CDR3 DNA: TGCGCCAGCAGCCAAGTAGCCGGTGGCAATCAGCCCCAGCATTTT
CDR3 protein: CASSQVAGGNQPQHF
J gene: TRBJ1-5
clone size: NA
V gene: TRBV4-1
CDR3 length: 15
D gene: NA

CDR3 DNA: TGTGCCAGCACCATTCATTTTGTCGGGGAGCTGTTTTTT
CDR3 protein: CASTIHFVGELFF
J gene: TRBJ2-2
clone size: few
V gene: TRBV6-6
CDR3 length: 13
D gene: NA

CDR3 DNA: TGTTCCAGCAGCTCCCGAGACAGAAACACCGGGGAGCTGTTTTTT
CDR3 protein: CSSSSRDRNTGELFF
J gene: TRBJ2-2
clone size: NA
V gene: TRBV7-9
CDR3 length: 15
D gene: NA

CDR3 DNA: TGTGCCAGCCGGGACAGTGTCCCCACTAACTATGGCTACACCTTC
CDR3 protein: CASRDSVPTNYGYTF
J gene: TRBJ1-2
clone size: NA
V gene: TRBV2
CDR3 length: 15
D gene: TRBD1

CDR3 DNA: TGTGCCAGCGCGTCGTGGGAGGGAGCTTTCTTT
CDR3 protein: CASASWEGAFF
J gene: TRBJ1-1
clone size: NA
V gene: TRBV28
CDR3 length: 11
D gene: NA

CDR3 DNA: TGTGCCACCAGCACCAGGGGCAATCAGCCCCAGCATTTT
CDR3 protein: CATSTRGNQPQHF
J gene: TRBJ1-5
clone size: NA
V gene: TRBV15
CDR3 length: 13
D gene: NA

CDR3 DNA: TGCGCCAGCAGCGTGACAGGGGGGAGAGAAAACACCATATATTTT
CDR3 protein: CASSVTGGRENTIYF
J gene: TRBJ1-3
clone size: NA
V gene: TRBV5-1
CDR3 length: 15
D gene: TRBD1

CDR3 DNA: TGCGCCAGCAGCTTGTCAGGGGGGCTAGACTATGGCTACACCTTC
CDR3 protein: CASSLSGGLDYGYTF
J gene: TRBJ1-2
clone size: once
V gene: TRBV5-1
CDR3 length: 15
D gene: TRBD1

CDR3 DNA: TGTGCCATCAGTGTCGACAGGGGGCACCATGAGCAGTTCTTC
CDR3 protein: CAISVDRGHHEQFF
J gene: TRBJ2-1
clone size: NA
V gene: TRBV10-3
CDR3 length: 14
D gene: TRBD1

CDR3 DNA: TGTGCCACCAGCAGCCAGTATGATTCACCCCTCCACTTT
CDR3 protein: CATSSQYDSPLHF
J gene: TRBJ1-6
clone size: few
V gene: TRBV15
CDR3 length: 13
D gene: NA

CDR3 DNA: TGTGCTAGTGGACCCGGACAGGGCGGAACTGAAGCTTTCTTT
CDR3 protein: CASGPGQGGTEAFF
J gene: TRBJ1-1
clone size: once
V gene: TRBV12-5
CDR3 length: 14
D gene: TRBD1

CDR3 DNA: TGCAGCGGGGGCAAGAGCTCCTACAATGAGCAGTTCTTC
CDR3 protein: CSGGKSSYNEQFF
J gene: TRBJ2-1
clone size: NA
V gene: TRBV29-1
CDR3 length: 13
D gene: NA

CDR3 DNA: TGTGCCAGCAGCTCTCACAGGGGGCTGGATGAAGCTTTCTTT
CDR3 protein: CASSSHRGLDEAFF
J gene: TRBJ1-1
clone size: once
V gene: TRBV7-2
CDR3 length: 14
D gene: TRBD1

CDR3 DNA: TGTGCCAGCAGCTTAAGGAGGGGATCCACTGAAGCTTTCTTT
CDR3 protein: CASSLRRGSTEAFF
J gene: TRBJ1-1
clone size: NA
V gene: TRBV7-9
CDR3 length: 14
D gene: NA

CDR3 DNA: TGTGCTAGTGGTTTGGTACTGAGGGGGCCTGGCTATGGCTACACCTTC
CDR3 protein: CASGLVLRGPGYGYTF
J gene: TRBJ1-2
clone size: NA
V gene: TRBV12-5
CDR3 length: 16
D gene: TRBD1

CDR3 DNA: TGTGCCAGCAGCCACACCGACATACGAGGGGGCTACACCTTC
CDR3 protein: CASSHTDIRGGYTF
J gene: TRBJ1-2
clone size: NA
V gene: TRBV16
CDR3 length: 14
D gene: NA

CDR3 DNA: TGTGCCAGCAGGCCTGGGGGAGGGATTAAGGAGACCCAGTACTTC
CDR3 protein: CASRPGGGIKETQYF
J gene: TRBJ2-5
clone size: NA
V gene: TRBV28
CDR3 length: 15
D gene: TRBD2

CDR3 DNA: TGTGCCAGCAGTCCCCGGACAGGGGCGAACACTGAAGCTTTCTTT
CDR3 protein: CASSPRTGANTEAFF
J gene: TRBJ1-1
clone size: few
V gene: TRBV6-5
CDR3 length: 15
D gene: TRBD1

CDR3 DNA: TGCGCCAGCAGCGCCGGACAGGGGGCCACACTGGGGGAGACCCGGTACTTC
CDR3 protein: CASSAGQGATLGETRYF
J gene: TRBJ2-5
clone size: NA
V gene: TRBV5-1
CDR3 length: 17
D gene: TRBD1

CDR3 DNA: TGTGCCAGCAGTTACGAGGACAGAAATTCACCCCTCCACTTT
CDR3 protein: CASSYEDRNSPLHF
J gene: TRBJ1-6
clone size: NA
V gene: TRBV6-5
CDR3 length: 14
D gene: NA

CDR3 DNA: TGTGCCAGCAGCTTCCGGGACAGGATAAGAGAGACCCAGTACTTC
CDR3 protein: CASSFRDRIRETQYF
J gene: TRBJ2-5
clone size: NA
V gene: TRBV27
CDR3 length: 15
D gene: TRBD1

CDR3 DNA: TGTGCCAGCAGCAAGGGACAGGGGTTTGAAAAACTGTTTTTT
CDR3 protein: CASSKGQGFEKLFF
J gene: TRBJ1-4
clone size: NA
V gene: TRBV21-1
CDR3 length: 14
D gene: NA

CDR3 DNA: TGCAGCGTTGAAGATTTGGCGGGGGGGCCGTATGAGCAGTTCTTC
CDR3 protein: CSVEDLAGGPYEQFF
J gene: TRBJ2-1
clone size: NA
V gene: TRBV29-1
CDR3 length: 15
D gene: TRBD2

CDR3 DNA: TGTGCTAGTGGACTAGCGGGACAAGAGACCCAGTACTTC
CDR3 protein: CASGLAGQETQYF
J gene: TRBJ2-5
clone size: NA
V gene: TRBV12-5
CDR3 length: 13
D gene: TRBD2

CDR3 DNA: TGCGCCAGCAGTAAAGAACTGGACACTGAAGCTTTCTTT
CDR3 protein: CASSKELDTEAFF
J gene: TRBJ1-1
clone size: NA
V gene: TRBV10-1
CDR3 length: 13
D gene: NA

CDR3 DNA: TGTGCCAGCACCAAATCAGGGTCTGGGGCCAACGTCCTGACTTTC
CDR3 protein: CASTKSGSGANVLTF
J gene: TRBJ2-6
clone size: few
V gene: TRBV25-1
CDR3 length: 15
D gene: NA

CDR3 DNA: TGCAGCGTCTACGGGGGGCCGATGAACACTGAAGCTTTCTTT
CDR3 protein: CSVYGGPMNTEAFF
J gene: TRBJ1-1
clone size: NA
V gene: TRBV29-1
CDR3 length: 14
D gene: NA

CDR3 DNA: TGTGCCAGTAGTATAGTTACTAGCGGGGGTTCTGATGAGCAGTTCTTC
CDR3 protein: CASSIVTSGGSDEQFF
J gene: TRBJ2-1
clone size: few
V gene: TRBV19
CDR3 length: 16
D gene: TRBD2

CDR3 DNA: TGTGCCAGCAGCGCCAGTGGTGAGAGGTGGGAGCAGTTCTTC
CDR3 protein: CASSASGERWEQFF
J gene: TRBJ2-1
clone size: NA
V gene: TRBV9
CDR3 length: 14
D gene: NA

CDR3 DNA: TGTGCCAGCACCCCCTCTCAGGGGCTGGTAATCGGATACTTC
CDR3 protein: CASTPSQGLVIGYF
J gene: TRBJ2-7
clone size: NA
V gene: TRBV28
CDR3 length: 14
D gene: NA

CDR3 DNA: TGTGCCAGCAGCACCATGCCGGGACTAGATGGTGAGCAGTTCTTC
CDR3 protein: CASSTMPGLDGEQFF
J gene: TRBJ2-1
clone size: NA
V gene: TRBV7-9
CDR3 length: 15
D gene: TRBD2

CDR3 DNA: TGTGCACCGAACCTTAGGACTGCATCCTACGAGCAGTACTTC
CDR3 protein: CAPNLRTASYEQYF
J gene: TRBJ2-7
clone size: NA
V gene: TRBV6-1
CDR3 length: 14
D gene: NA

CDR3 DNA: TGTGCCAGCAGCCGAGCCCTTAATCAGCCCCAGCATTTT
CDR3 protein: CASSRALNQPQHF
J gene: TRBJ1-5
clone size: few
V gene: TRBV14
CDR3 length: 13
D gene: NA

CDR3 DNA: TGCAGCGTTGAACCCAGCGGGGGAGAGACCCAGTACTTC
CDR3 protein: CSVEPSGGETQYF
J gene: TRBJ2-5
clone size: once
V gene: TRBV29-1
CDR3 length: 13
D gene: TRBD2

CDR3 DNA: TGCAGCGTTGAAGATAGGAGGCGGGGGGCGCGGGCTTTCTTT
CDR3 protein: CSVEDRRRGARAFF
J gene: TRBJ1-1
clone size: NA
V gene: TRBV29-1
CDR3 length: 14
D gene: NA

CDR3 DNA: TGTGCCAGTAGTGCGATACTAGCGGGAGGATTGATGTCCTACAATGAGCAGTTCTTC
CDR3 protein: CASSAILAGGLMSYNEQFF
J gene: TRBJ2-1
clone size: few
V gene: TRBV19
CDR3 length: 19
D gene: TRBD2

CDR3 DNA: TGTGCCAGCAGCCCCAGGGAAACTAACTATGGCTACACCTTC
CDR3 protein: CASSPRETNYGYTF
J gene: TRBJ1-2
clone size: NA
V gene: TRBV7-8
CDR3 length: 14
D gene: NA

CDR3 DNA: TGTGCCAGCAGTTACTCGGGACAGGTCTCCTACGAGCAGTACTTC
CDR3 protein: CASSYSGQVSYEQYF
J gene: TRBJ2-7
clone size: NA
V gene: TRBV6-6
CDR3 length: 15
D gene: TRBD1

CDR3 DNA: TGTGCCAGCAGTGAACAAGGATATGAGAGAGGTGAGCAGTTCTTC
CDR3 protein: CASSEQGYERGEQFF
J gene: TRBJ2-1
clone size: few
V gene: TRBV6-1
CDR3 length: 15
D gene: NA

CDR3 DNA: TGTGCCAGCTCACCACGAGCGGGGGACACCGGGGAGCTGTTTTTT
CDR3 protein: CASSPRAGDTGELFF
J gene: TRBJ2-2
clone size: NA
V gene: TRBV18
CDR3 length: 15
D gene: TRBD2

CDR3 DNA: TGTACCAGCAGCTTACGGGGCCAAGAGACCCAGTACTTC
CDR3 protein: CTSSLRGQETQYF
J gene: TRBJ2-5
clone size: NA
V gene: TRBV11-3
CDR3 length: 13
D gene: NA

CDR3 DNA: TGTGCCAGCTCACCCAGGGCCGCAACTGGGGCCAACGTCCTGACTTTC
CDR3 protein: CASSPRAATGANVLTF
J gene: TRBJ2-6
clone size: NA
V gene: TRBV18
CDR3 length: 16
D gene: NA

CDR3 DNA: TGCAGCGTTGTGGGGGCGGCTAATGAAAAACTGTTTTTT
CDR3 protein: CSVVGAANEKLFF
J gene: TRBJ1-4
clone size: NA
V gene: TRBV29-1
CDR3 length: 13
D gene: NA

CDR3 DNA: TGTGCCAGCAGTCGGGACAGCCTTAACTATGGCTACACCTTC
CDR3 protein: CASSRDSLNYGYTF
J gene: TRBJ1-2
clone size: NA
V gene: TRBV28
CDR3 length: 14
D gene: TRBD1

CDR3 DNA: TGTGCCTCCAGACAGGGGGCCTACAATGAGCAGTTCTTC
CDR3 protein: CASRQGAYNEQFF
J gene: TRBJ2-1
clone size: NA
V gene: TRBV19
CDR3 length: 13
D gene: TRBD1

CDR3 DNA: TGTGCCAGCAGTTTACAAGGGGCAGGCACTGAAGCTTTCTTT
CDR3 protein: CASSLQGAGTEAFF
J gene: TRBJ1-1
clone size: NA
V gene: TRBV28
CDR3 length: 14
D gene: NA

CDR3 DNA: TGTGCCAGCAGGACACAGGGGGCGGGCTACGAGCAGTACTTC
CDR3 protein: CASRTQGAGYEQYF
J gene: TRBJ2-7
clone size: NA
V gene: TRBV2
CDR3 length: 14
D gene: TRBD1

CDR3 DNA: TGTGCCAGCAGGCCCACAGGGGGCGCGGTCGACGAGCAGTACTTC
CDR3 protein: CASRPTGGAVDEQYF
J gene: TRBJ2-7
clone size: NA
V gene: TRBV7-9
CDR3 length: 15
D gene: TRBD1